A selection of T cell receptor beta chains follows, all from one sample in a study of multiple sclerosis patients with progressive multifocal leukoencephalopathy. The protocol was immunoSEQ multiplex PCR, while the TCRdb copy is restricted to in-frame clones and leaves out a portion. The table has fewer than 40,000 clones, 75% to 90% seen once. The sequencing sample was made of PBMCs. Receptor source: a human donor with multiple sclerosis. The CDR3 runs from the conserved cysteine through the conserved F or W. The order of the fields is CDR3 DNA, CDR3 protein, J gene, D gene, clone size, V gene. D genes are given only for firm matches. Expanded clones are given a class, and other clones once, few, many or no size at all.

CDR3 DNA: TGCGCCAGCAGCTTGGGGACAGGGGTCAGCAATCAGCCCCAGCATTTT; CDR3 protein: CASSLGTGVSNQPQHF; J gene: TRBJ1-5; D gene: TRBD1; clone size: .; V gene: TRBV5-1
CDR3 DNA: TGTGCCACCAGCAGAGAGGCCCCATGGGCTAACTATGGCTACACCTTC; CDR3 protein: CATSREAPWANYGYTF; J gene: TRBJ1-2; D gene: .; clone size: .; V gene: TRBV15
CDR3 DNA: TGTGCCACCAGCAGAGATCACCCGGGGAATAGCAATCAGCCCCAGCATTTT; CDR3 protein: CATSRDHPGNSNQPQHF; J gene: TRBJ1-5; D gene: .; clone size: .; V gene: TRBV15
CDR3 DNA: TGTGCCAGTTGGACTAGCGGGAGCTACGAGCAGTACTTC; CDR3 protein: CASWTSGSYEQYF; J gene: TRBJ2-7; D gene: TRBD2; clone size: .; V gene: TRBV10-3
CDR3 DNA: TGTGCCAGCAGTGGGGGGAGGGACACTGAAGCTTTCTTT; CDR3 protein: CASSGGRDTEAFF; J gene: TRBJ1-1; D gene: .; clone size: .; V gene: TRBV2
CDR3 DNA: TGTGCCAGCAGCCGGGATTCCTATAGCTCCTACGAGCAGTACTTC; CDR3 protein: CASSRDSYSSYEQYF; J gene: TRBJ2-7; D gene: .; clone size: once; V gene: TRBV7-9
CDR3 DNA: TGTGCCAGCAGTTTATCGCACTCTGGAAACACCATATATTTT; CDR3 protein: CASSLSHSGNTIYF; J gene: TRBJ1-3; D gene: .; clone size: .; V gene: TRBV27
CDR3 DNA: TGTGCCAGCAGTTACACACAACCATACAATGAGCAGTTCTTC; CDR3 protein: CASSYTQPYNEQFF; J gene: TRBJ2-1; D gene: .; clone size: .; V gene: TRBV6-5
CDR3 DNA: TGTGCCAGCAGCCGCGGGCTCTCCTACGAGCAGTACTTC; CDR3 protein: CASSRGLSYEQYF; J gene: TRBJ2-7; D gene: .; clone size: .; V gene: TRBV11-1
CDR3 DNA: TGTGCCAGCAGCAACCCGACGCTCGGAGGGGTAAACTCCTACGAGCAGTACTTC; CDR3 protein: CASSNPTLGGVNSYEQYF; J gene: TRBJ2-7; D gene: .; clone size: .; V gene: TRBV5-6
CDR3 DNA: TGTGCCAGCAGCTTAGCAGCGGGGCCCACAGATACGCAGTATTTT; CDR3 protein: CASSLAAGPTDTQYF; J gene: TRBJ2-3; D gene: TRBD2; clone size: .; V gene: TRBV6-6
CDR3 DNA: TGTGCCATCAGTGAGAGTATCCTAGCGGAACGCACCGGGGAGCTGTTTTTT; CDR3 protein: CAISESILAERTGELFF; J gene: TRBJ2-2; D gene: TRBD2; clone size: .; V gene: TRBV10-3
CDR3 DNA: TGTGCCAGCAGTGAACCCGGACAGGGAAGGGAGACCCAGTACTTC; CDR3 protein: CASSEPGQGRETQYF; J gene: TRBJ2-5; D gene: TRBD1; clone size: .; V gene: TRBV2
CDR3 DNA: TGTGCCAGCAGTTCCCTGGACACCCGGGTCTATGGCTACACCTTC; CDR3 protein: CASSSLDTRVYGYTF; J gene: TRBJ1-2; D gene: .; clone size: .; V gene: TRBV27
CDR3 DNA: TGTGCCAGCAGCTTGGTAGGGGGCCCGCTCAATGAGCAGTTCTTC; CDR3 protein: CASSLVGGPLNEQFF; J gene: TRBJ2-1; D gene: TRBD1; clone size: .; V gene: TRBV5-8
CDR3 DNA: TGTGCCAGTACCTTTAGCGGGAACACAGATACGCAGTATTTT; CDR3 protein: CASTFSGNTDTQYF; J gene: TRBJ2-3; D gene: TRBD2; clone size: .; V gene: TRBV19
CDR3 DNA: TGTGCCAGTTCTGTCCTCGGCAGCTCCTACGAGCAGTACTTC; CDR3 protein: CASSVLGSSYEQYF; J gene: TRBJ2-7; D gene: .; clone size: .; V gene: TRBV27
CDR3 DNA: TGTGCCAGTAGTAAATCCCGGGACAGGGAAGAGACCCAGTACTTC; CDR3 protein: CASSKSRDREETQYF; J gene: TRBJ2-5; D gene: TRBD1; clone size: .; V gene: TRBV19
CDR3 DNA: TGCGCCAGCAGCCAATGGTCTACCCGACAGCCCCAGCATTTT; CDR3 protein: CASSQWSTRQPQHF; J gene: TRBJ1-5; D gene: .; clone size: .; V gene: TRBV4-3
CDR3 DNA: TGTGCCATCAGTGACCCCTTCGGGACAGGCCAACCTCTAGACACCGGGGAGCTGTTTTTT; CDR3 protein: CAISDPFGTGQPLDTGELFF; J gene: TRBJ2-2; D gene: TRBD1; clone size: .; V gene: TRBV10-3
CDR3 DNA: TGTGCCAGTAGTATTAATGTCTTTTTCACCGGGGAGCTGTTTTTT; CDR3 protein: CASSINVFFTGELFF; J gene: TRBJ2-2; D gene: .; clone size: .; V gene: TRBV19
CDR3 DNA: TGTGCCAGCACGGGGGTGGATCCCTACGAGCAGTACTTC; CDR3 protein: CASTGVDPYEQYF; J gene: TRBJ2-7; D gene: .; clone size: .; V gene: TRBV11-1
CDR3 DNA: TGTGCCAGTATCGGTAGCGGAACCTACAATGAGCAGTTCTTC; CDR3 protein: CASIGSGTYNEQFF; J gene: TRBJ2-1; D gene: .; clone size: .; V gene: TRBV19
CDR3 DNA: TGCAGCGTTGGCAGCTCCTACGAGCAGTACTTC; CDR3 protein: CSVGSSYEQYF; J gene: TRBJ2-7; D gene: .; clone size: .; V gene: TRBV29-1
CDR3 DNA: TGTGCCAGCAGCTTCTTTCGACAGGGAAGCACAGATACGCAGTATTTT; CDR3 protein: CASSFFRQGSTDTQYF; J gene: TRBJ2-3; D gene: TRBD1; clone size: .; V gene: TRBV7-9
CDR3 DNA: TGCGCCAGCAGACCACGACGGAATCCGGGACAGGGTCTGAATGAGCAGTTCTTC; CDR3 protein: CASRPRRNPGQGLNEQFF; J gene: TRBJ2-1; D gene: TRBD1; clone size: once; V gene: TRBV4-3
CDR3 DNA: TGTGCCAGCAGCTTAGACCCCAAGGCGTGGCTTGAGCAGTTCTTC; CDR3 protein: CASSLDPKAWLEQFF; J gene: TRBJ2-1; D gene: .; clone size: once; V gene: TRBV7-2
CDR3 DNA: TGTGCCAGCAGTCGCGGACCGATGTTCTCTGGAAACACCATATATTTT; CDR3 protein: CASSRGPMFSGNTIYF; J gene: TRBJ1-3; D gene: .; clone size: .; V gene: TRBV7-2
CDR3 DNA: TGCGCCAGCAGCGTTAGCGGGAGCTCTGGGGCCAACGTCCTGACTTTC; CDR3 protein: CASSVSGSSGANVLTF; J gene: TRBJ2-6; D gene: TRBD2; clone size: .; V gene: TRBV5-1
CDR3 DNA: TGTGCCAGCACCCGGAAGGGCGGGACTGAAGCTTTCTTT; CDR3 protein: CASTRKGGTEAFF; J gene: TRBJ1-1; D gene: .; clone size: .; V gene: TRBV7-2
CDR3 DNA: TGTGCCAGCAGTACAGGGGAGAACTATGGCTACACCTTC; CDR3 protein: CASSTGENYGYTF; J gene: TRBJ1-2; D gene: TRBD1; clone size: .; V gene: TRBV28
CDR3 DNA: TGTGCCAGCAGTGTCGGGGAGGCTAACTATGGCTACACCTTC; CDR3 protein: CASSVGEANYGYTF; J gene: TRBJ1-2; D gene: .; clone size: .; V gene: TRBV6-1
CDR3 DNA: TGTGCCAGCAGCTCAAGGGTCGGGCAGCCCCAGCATTTT; CDR3 protein: CASSSRVGQPQHF; J gene: TRBJ1-5; D gene: .; clone size: .; V gene: TRBV5-6
CDR3 DNA: TGCGCCAGCAGCCAAGATAGGGGGACTGGGAGCAATCAGCCCCAGCATTTT; CDR3 protein: CASSQDRGTGSNQPQHF; J gene: TRBJ1-5; D gene: .; clone size: .; V gene: TRBV4-1
CDR3 DNA: TGTGCCAGCAGTTCCGGACTACTCTATGGCTACACCTTC; CDR3 protein: CASSSGLLYGYTF; J gene: TRBJ1-2; D gene: .; clone size: .; V gene: TRBV28
CDR3 DNA: TGTGCCAGCAGCTTAGGGGGGAGGGGCCGCTCCTACGAGCAGTACTTC; CDR3 protein: CASSLGGRGRSYEQYF; J gene: TRBJ2-7; D gene: .; clone size: .; V gene: TRBV5-4
CDR3 DNA: TGTGCCAGCAGCTTAGGGGAGGACGGGTACAATGAGCAGTTCTTC; CDR3 protein: CASSLGEDGYNEQFF; J gene: TRBJ2-1; D gene: .; clone size: .; V gene: TRBV11-3
CDR3 DNA: TGTGCCAGTAGTATAAATCAGGGAGATCCGTTCTTC; CDR3 protein: CASSINQGDPFF; J gene: TRBJ2-1; D gene: .; clone size: .; V gene: TRBV19
CDR3 DNA: TGTGCCACCAGCAGAGACCGGACAGGGGCTGGAAACACCATATATTTT; CDR3 protein: CATSRDRTGAGNTIYF; J gene: TRBJ1-3; D gene: TRBD1; clone size: .; V gene: TRBV15
CDR3 DNA: TGTGCCAGCAGTTTTGTCGGGGCTGCCTCAGCTTTCTTT; CDR3 protein: CASSFVGAASAFF; J gene: TRBJ1-1; D gene: .; clone size: .; V gene: TRBV27
CDR3 DNA: TGTGCCAGCACCCAGAATAGGGGGGGGAGCTATGGCTACACCTTC; CDR3 protein: CASTQNRGGSYGYTF; J gene: TRBJ1-2; D gene: .; clone size: .; V gene: TRBV28
CDR3 DNA: TGCGCCAGCAGTTCCTCACTGAACACTGAAGCTTTCTTT; CDR3 protein: CASSSSLNTEAFF; J gene: TRBJ1-1; D gene: .; clone size: .; V gene: TRBV5-1
CDR3 DNA: TGCGCCAGCAGCCAAGTCCAGGGTCCCCAGCATTTT; CDR3 protein: CASSQVQGPQHF; J gene: TRBJ1-5; D gene: .; clone size: .; V gene: TRBV4-1
CDR3 DNA: TGTGCCCACCGGGAGATATATGAGACCCAGTACTTC; CDR3 protein: CAHREIYETQYF; J gene: TRBJ2-5; D gene: .; clone size: .; V gene: TRBV21-1
CDR3 DNA: TGTGCCAGTATATCCCTTGCAGGCAGCTACACTGAAGCTTTCTTT; CDR3 protein: CASISLAGSYTEAFF; J gene: TRBJ1-1; D gene: .; clone size: .; V gene: TRBV19
CDR3 DNA: TGTGCCAGCAGTCCTCGGACAGGGGGACCCTTT; CDR3 protein: CASSPRTGGPF; J gene: TRBJ1-4; D gene: TRBD1; clone size: .; V gene: TRBV6-1
CDR3 DNA: TGTGCCAGCTCACCGCTAGCGGGAGGAGGACGGGATGAGCAGTTCTTC; CDR3 protein: CASSPLAGGGRDEQFF; J gene: TRBJ2-1; D gene: TRBD2; clone size: .; V gene: TRBV18
CDR3 DNA: TGTGCCAGCAGTTACTCGGGGAATCATCAGCCCCAGCATTTT; CDR3 protein: CASSYSGNHQPQHF; J gene: TRBJ1-5; D gene: .; clone size: .; V gene: TRBV6-5
CDR3 DNA: TGTGCCAGCAGCGGGAGACTTGGCAGCGAGCAGTACTTC; CDR3 protein: CASSGRLGSEQYF; J gene: TRBJ2-7; D gene: .; clone size: .; V gene: TRBV9
CDR3 DNA: TGTGCCAGCAGTTTAACCGACCTGCTCAACACCGGGGAGCTGTTTTTT; CDR3 protein: CASSLTDLLNTGELFF; J gene: TRBJ2-2; D gene: .; clone size: .; V gene: TRBV28
CDR3 DNA: TGCGCCAGCAGCTTGGATAGGGCAGGCGGTGAAGCTTTCTTT; CDR3 protein: CASSLDRAGGEAFF; J gene: TRBJ1-1; D gene: .; clone size: .; V gene: TRBV5-1
CDR3 DNA: TGCGCCAGCAGCTTGGACGGGGGAGAAATTAATTCACCCCTCCACTTT; CDR3 protein: CASSLDGGEINSPLHF; J gene: TRBJ1-6; D gene: .; clone size: .; V gene: TRBV5-1
CDR3 DNA: TGTGCCAGCAGCTACCGGGGAGATAGGGTGACAGATACGCAGTATTTT; CDR3 protein: CASSYRGDRVTDTQYF; J gene: TRBJ2-3; D gene: .; clone size: .; V gene: TRBV7-2